These 10 T cell receptor beta chains share one sample of origin, sequenced in a study of T cell responses to AZD1222 COVID-19 vaccine. Some clones are missing from TCRdb's copy, which holds only in-frame ones; the method was immunoSEQ multiplex PCR. The sample consists of 180,000 or so clones, around 94% of them appearing once. The specimen was peripheral blood, collected on day 0 of AZD1222 vaccination. These receptor sequences come from an adult in good health.

The rearrangement links TRBV28 to TRBJ1-5, with a weak D call TRBD1 (5 bases). In germline, CDR1 is MDHEN, CDR2 SYDVKM. The CDR3 spans 15 residues. Trimming took off 5 bases at V and 5 bases at J, with 16 bases between the two ends. The CDR3 nucleotides read TGTGCCAGCAGTCCCCTTCCCAGGGAAGATCAGCCCCAGCATTTT. As protein: CASSPLPREDQPQHF.

The chain links TRBV10-2 to TRBJ2-6; D is perhaps TRBD2 (8 bases). Germline V gives CDR1 WSHSY, CDR2 SAAADI. The CDR3 runs to 21 residues. V lost 6 bases and J lost 1, with 28 bases in between. DNA of the CDR3: TGCGCCAGCAGGGGGACTAGTACTTCAGAAGGGGGCTTTTCTGGGGCCAACGTCCTGACTTTC. Protein product: CASRGTSTSEGGFSGANVLTF.

J is TRBJ1-2 and V is TRBV5-6; D is uncertain. CDR3 length equals 16 residues. V lost 2 bases and J lost 0, with 14 bases in between. From germline, CDR1 is SGHDT and CDR2 YYEEEE. CDR3 in amino acids: CASSFGSASANYGYTF. The CDR3, as DNA: TGTGCCAGCAGCTTTGGGTCAGCGTCAGCTAACTATGGCTACACCTTC.

The V call is TRBV7-9, the J call TRBJ1-2, with D possibly matching TRBD1 (5 bases). Per the germline V gene, CDR1 is SEHNR and CDR2 is FQNEAQ (reference sequence). The length of the CDR3 is 16 residues. Trimming shortened V by 4 bases and J by 8 bases, and 23 bases separated the two germline ends. CDR3 in amino acids: CASSSRVQGTYSGYTF. CDR3 DNA: TGTGCCAGCAGCTCGAGGGTTCAGGGAACCTACTCGGGCTACACCTTC.

V gene TRBV5-1 combines with J gene TRBJ2-7; 8 bases map to TRBD2. In germline, CDR1 is SGHRS, CDR2 YFSETQ. The CDR3 contains 13 residues. V was pared by 5 bases and J by 4 bases, with 5 bases of the junction left unmatched. CDR3 loop: CASSRASGYEQYF. DNA for the CDR3: TGCGCCAGCAGTCGGGCTAGCGGGTACGAGCAGTACTTC.

The rearrangement joins TRBV6-5 to TRBJ2-7; 7 nucleotides match TRBD1. From germline, CDR1 is MNHEY and CDR2 SVGAGI. V lost 2 bases to trimming and J lost 3 bases; unmatched junction nucleotides: 4. CDR3 length: 14 amino acids. For the CDR3, the DNA is TGTGCCAGCAGTTACGGGGCAGGGGGCTACGAGCAGTACTTC. Translated, it gives CASSYGAGGYEQYF.

The rearrangement links TRBV20-1 to TRBJ2-2; D is uncertain. V was pared by 3 bases and J by 5 bases, with 4 bases between. The length of the CDR3 is 11 residues. CDR1 and CDR2 (germline): DFQATT, SNEGSKA (reference sequence). The CDR3 reads CSARGTGELFF. CDR3 in DNA: TGCAGTGCTAGGGGGACCGGGGAGCTGTTTTTT.

The rearrangement joins TRBV7-2 to TRBJ2-1; no clear D. Germline loops: CDR1 SGHTA, CDR2 FQGNSA. This CDR3 is built from 13 residues. Between the trimmed V and J ends, which lost 3 bases and 9 bases, there was a span of 12 bases. The CDR3 spells CASSFPRLTEQFF. CDR3 nucleotides: TGTGCCAGCAGCTTCCCCAGGCTGACTGAGCAGTTCTTC. Combining the CDR3 with reference TRBV7-2 and TRBJ2-1 gives the whole variable domain GAGVSQSPSNKVTEKGKDVELRCDPISGHTALYWYRQSLGQGLEFLIYFQGNSAPDKSGLPSDRFSAERTGGSVSTLTIQRTQQEDSAVYLCASSFPRLTEQFFGPGTRLTVL.

This rearrangement joins TRBV11-3 to TRBJ2-5; possibly TRBD2 for D (6 bases). The CDR3 runs 13 residues. CDR1 and CDR2 (germline): SGHNT, YENEEA. V lost 1 base to trimming and J lost 5 bases, with 8 bases between them. This CDR3 reads CASSLGLGETQYF. For the CDR3, the DNA is TGTGCCAGCAGCTTAGGACTAGGGGAGACCCAGTACTTC.

The chain uses TRBV5-1 and TRBJ2-7, with TRBD1 identical over 10 bases. Germline V gene sequence: CDR1 SGHRS, CDR2 YFSETQ. CDR3 length equals 15 residues. J lost 6 bases, V lost 3 bases, and 9 bases had no gene match. Written as DNA, the CDR3 is TGCGCCAGCAGCTCAACCCGGGACAGGGGCCCCGAGCAGTACTTC. Translated, it gives CASSSTRDRGPEQYF.